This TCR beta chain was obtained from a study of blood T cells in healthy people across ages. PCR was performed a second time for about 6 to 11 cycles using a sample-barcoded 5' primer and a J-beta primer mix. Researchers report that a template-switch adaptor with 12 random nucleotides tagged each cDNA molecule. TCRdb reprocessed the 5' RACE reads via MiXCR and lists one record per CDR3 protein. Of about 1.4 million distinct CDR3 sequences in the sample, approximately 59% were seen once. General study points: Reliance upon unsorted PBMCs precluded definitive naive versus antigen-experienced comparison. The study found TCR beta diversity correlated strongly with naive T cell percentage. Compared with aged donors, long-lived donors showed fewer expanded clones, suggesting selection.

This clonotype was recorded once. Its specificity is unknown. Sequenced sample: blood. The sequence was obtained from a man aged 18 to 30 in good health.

CDR3 region: CASSLTGGNVGYTF. As DNA, the CDR3 is TGTGCCAGCAGTCTGACAGGGGGCAACGTTGGCTACACCTTC. The chain has TRBV28 and TRBJ1-2, with TRBD1 matching over 10 bases. This CDR3 region has 14 residues. V was clipped by 5 bases and J by 7 bases; unmatched bases: 7. The germline gives CDR1 MDHEN, CDR2 SYDVKM.